One sample yielded the 21 T cell receptor beta chains listed below, sequenced in a study of blood T cells in healthy people across ages. Primers used in a second PCR of roughly 6 to 11 cycles were a sample-barcoded 5' primer and a J-beta primer mix. Using its own MiXCR run on the 5' RACE reads, TCRdb lists one record per CDR3 protein. Seen here are 850,000 to 1,000,000 distinct CDR3 sequences, around 54% observed once, and the top ten hold about 20%. Sequencing was performed on blood. The source of these receptors is a woman aged 55-70 years in good health.

The chain recombines TRBV6-5 with TRBJ2-3, with 9 bases matching TRBD1. CDR1 is MNHEY, CDR2 SVGAGI, per germline. The CDR3 has 14 residues. The trim removed 10 bases at V and 4 bases at J, leaving 9 bases unmatched. The CDR3 bases are TGTGCCACCGGGACAGGGCTTCGGGCAGATACGCAGTATTTT. This sequence encodes CATGTGLRADTQYF.

The rearrangement uses TRBV10-3 and TRBJ2-1; weak D call: TRBD2 (5 bases). Germline-derived CDR1 and CDR2 are ENHRY and SYGVKD. V was clipped by 0 bases and J by 8 bases, with 14 bases between them. The CDR3 has 15 amino acids. The CDR3 reads CAISESGIEEDEQFF. The CDR3 DNA reads as TGTGCCATCAGTGAGTCTGGAATAGAGGAGGATGAGCAGTTCTTC.

This chain connects TRBV11-2 to TRBJ2-1; 10 nucleotides match TRBD1. CDR1 and CDR2 from the germline V gene are SGHAT and FQNNGV. This CDR3 contains 18 residues. The V gene end was trimmed by 5 bases and the J gene end by 12 bases; junction bases not matched to a gene: 22. The CDR3 nucleotides are TGTGCCAGCAGCACCACACCGACTAGCTCAGAATGGGACAGGGGGCAGTTCTTC. It is translated as CASSTTPTSSEWDRGQFF.

The chain joins TRBV6-1 to TRBJ2-6; D could derive from TRBD1 or TRBD2 (5 bases each). The CDR3 is 16 residues long. The germline CDR1 and CDR2 sequences are MNHNS and SASEGT. This CDR3 is CVGANGLRSGANVLTF. CDR3 nucleotide sequence: TGTGTCGGGGCCAACGGTCTCCGCTCTGGGGCCAACGTCCTGACTTTC.

The rearrangement joins TRBV20-1 to TRBJ2-3, with D maybe TRBD2 (5 bases). The CDR3 runs to 15 residues. Germline CDR1 is DFQATT and CDR2 is SNEGSKA (reference sequence). The V and J ends lost 6 bases and 0 bases respectively, with 16 bases between them. CDR3 residues: CSANGLGLSTDTQYF. Written as DNA, the CDR3 is TGCAGTGCCAATGGACTTGGTCTCAGCACAGATACGCAGTATTTT.

As concerns this clonotype: Sequence at one end of the junction differs from germline and may be a read error. The chain employs TRBV3-1 and TRBJ1-2; D uncertain. The germline gives CDR1 LGHDT, CDR2 YNNKEL (reference sequence). The CDR3 is 12 residues long. The CDR3 region is CASSQGRYGDTF. CDR3 nucleotide sequence: TGTGCCAGCAGCCAAGGACGGTATGGCGACACCTTC.

This rearrangement joins TRBV15 to TRBJ1-6, with D possibly TRBD1 on 5 matching bases. V lost 0 bases to trimming and J lost 6 bases, with 6 bases between them. CDR3 length equals 14 residues. Germline CDR1 LNHNV, CDR2 YYDKDF (reference sequence). The CDR3 coding sequence is TGTGCCACCAGCAGAGACAGGGCTAATTCACCCCTCCACTTT. As protein: CATSRDRANSPLHF.

V gene TRBV20-1 combines with J gene TRBJ2-3; maybe TRBD1 (7 bases). Trimming took 6 bases from V and 3 from J, leaving 25 bases between them. The CDR3 totals 17 residues. In germline, CDR1 is DFQATT, CDR2 SNEGSKA (reference sequence). In nucleotides, the CDR3 is TGCAGTGCCACAGGGGCGGGACTCCTAGGTGGAACAGATACGCAGTATTTT. Amino acids: CSATGAGLLGGTDTQYF.

The CDR3 is CASGGHSNQPQHF. The DNA of the CDR3 is TGTGCCAGCGGGGGTCATAGCAATCAGCCCCAGCATTTT. This chain connects TRBV3-1 to TRBJ1-5; D perhaps matches TRBD1 (5 bases). This CDR3 contains 13 residues. In germline, CDR1 is LGHDT, CDR2 YNNKEL (reference sequence). The V end lost 8 bases, the J end lost 0 bases, and 8 bases lay between the germline ends.

The V call is TRBV6-6, the J call TRBJ2-7; D is possibly TRBD1 (6 bases). Germline CDR1 reads MNHNY; CDR2 reads SVGAGI (reference sequence). V was cut by 5 bases and J by 6 bases, with 17 bases left in between. The CDR3 has 14 residues. CDR3 DNA sequence: TGTGCCAGCAGTGATACAGGGATGACATCCGAGCAGTACTTC. It specifies CASSDTGMTSEQYF.

This chain joins TRBV28 and TRBJ2-5; D not resolved. V was shortened by 5 bases and J by 4 bases, with 17 bases between the two germline ends. The CDR3 is made up of 15 amino acids. CDR1 MDHEN and CDR2 SYDVKM come from the germline V gene. CDR3 sequence: CASSALSTFGETQYF. The CDR3 region has the DNA TGTGCCAGCAGTGCCCTTTCAACTTTTGGAGAGACCCAGTACTTC.

This rearrangement joins TRBV27 to TRBJ2-1; the D is unclear. Trimming left V 5 bases short and J 2 bases short, with 10 bases between. Germline CDR1 MNHEY, CDR2 SMNVEV (reference sequence). The CDR3 is made up of 14 amino acids. The CDR3 bases are TGTGCCAGCAGTATGACTGGTCCCTACAATGAGCAGTTCTTC. It yields the protein CASSMTGPYNEQFF.

This clonotype was detected only a few times. The rearrangement joins TRBV4-3 to TRBJ2-7; 7 bases fit TRBD2. CDR3 length equals 20 residues. Germline assignment: CDR1 LGHNA and CDR2 YSLEER. V shed 0 bases and J 0 bases; nucleotides not matched to a gene: 17. CDR3 loop: CASSQDLYPRPSGSSYEQYF. In nucleotides, the CDR3 is TGCGCCAGCAGCCAAGATCTGTACCCCCGCCCTAGCGGTAGCTCCTACGAGCAGTACTTC.

This chain uses TRBV7-9 with TRBJ2-2; the D gene is possibly TRBD2 (6 bases). The V end lost 5 bases, the J end lost 4 bases, and 23 bases lay between the germline ends. This CDR3 is built from 18 residues. Per the germline V gene, CDR1 is SEHNR and CDR2 is FQNEAQ (reference sequence). The CDR3 nucleotides read TGTGCCAGCAGCCCCCGACCCGTGGAGGGAGAGGGCACCGGGGAGCTGTTTTTT. It specifies CASSPRPVEGEGTGELFF.

V is TRBV20-1 and J is TRBJ2-5; 12 bases match TRBD2. The J call may be mistaken, given a closer DNA end match to TRBJ2-7. The CDR3 is made up of 16 amino acids. CDR1 and CDR2 (germline): DFQATT, SNEGSKA (reference sequence). Written as DNA, the CDR3 is TGCAGTGCTAGGATCGGACTAGCGGGACCAATTACCGAGCAGTACTTC. As protein: CSARIGLAGPITEQYF.

The chain is built from TRBV6-1 and TRBJ2-7; D might be TRBD1 or TRBD2, each matching 6 bases. Germline CDR1 and CDR2: MNHNS and SASEGT. V lost 1 base, J lost 3 bases, and 13 bases lay in between. This CDR3 has 15 residues. CDR3: CASSEGGALLYEQYF. The CDR3 nucleotides are TGTGCCAGCAGTGAAGGGGGGGCCTTACTCTACGAGCAGTACTTC.

The chain employs TRBV6-6 and TRBJ2-5; TRBD1 agrees at 9 bases. CDR1 and CDR2 from the germline V gene are MNHNY and SVGAGI (reference sequence). After removal of 5 bases from V and 11 bases from J, the junction contained 12 bases not matched to a gene. The CDR3 is 14 residues long. CDR3 protein: CASSPPGQGGQQYF. CDR3 sequence (DNA): TGTGCCAGCAGTCCCCCGGGACAGGGAGGCCAGCAGTACTTC.

A few counts support this clonotype. The V and J genes are TRBV10-3 and TRBJ2-7, with TRBD2 matching 7 bases. Per germline, CDR1 ENHRY and CDR2 SYGVKD. The junction had 8 bases not matched to a gene; V was cut back by 0 bases and J by 0 bases. The CDR3 totals 17 residues. The CDR3 loop is CAISESTLPSGSYEQYF. The CDR3 coding sequence is TGTGCCATCAGTGAGTCGACTCTTCCTAGCGGCTCCTACGAGCAGTACTTC.

CDR3 in amino acids: CASSLGDLRGGEKLFF. In DNA, the CDR3 is TGTGCCAGCAGTTTAGGGGATCTGAGGGGCGGTGAAAAACTGTTTTTT. The chain uses TRBV12-3 or TRBV12-4 and TRBJ1-4; perhaps TRBD1 as D (5 bases). The length of the CDR3 is 16 residues. Deletions cut 1 base from V and 7 bases from J, with 16 bases between.

This sequence joins TRBV12-5 and TRBJ1-1; 8 nucleotides line up with TRBD1. Trimming removed 4 bases from V and 1 base from J; junction bases left unmatched: 8. The germline CDR1 and CDR2 sequences are LGHNT and FRNRAP. The CDR3 is made up of 16 amino acids. The chain's CDR3 is CASGSRRGQGNTEAFF. CDR3 nucleotides: TGTGCTAGTGGTTCCCGCCGAGGACAGGGGAACACTGAAGCTTTCTTT.

The chain joins TRBV29-1 to TRBJ2-7; D is possibly TRBD1 or TRBD2 (5 bases each). V lost 0 bases to trimming and J lost 3 bases, with 9 bases between them. The germline gives CDR1 SQVTM, CDR2 ANQGSEA. The CDR3 contains 13 residues. The CDR3 is CSVEDTGLYEQYF. The CDR3 DNA reads as TGCAGCGTTGAAGATACAGGACTCTACGAGCAGTACTTC.